The rows below give T cell receptor beta chains drawn from one sample of a study of blood T cell repertoires in COVID-19. Clones were read by immunoSEQ multiplex PCR, and TCRdb kept only the in-frame ones, dropping some. Among tens of thousands of clones, around 86% were seen once, and the ten largest hold 13% to 15%. Sequences were obtained from peripheral blood. The receptors shown here come from a human donor with acute or convalescent COVID-19. The donor label of this sample is uncertain. The CDR3 runs from the conserved cysteine through the conserved F or W. The D gene is left open where the match is weak. Where a row states a size, it is once, few, many or the class of an expanded clone; other rows omit it.

len: 14; d_gene: -; j_gene: TRBJ1-2; abundance: -; v_gene: TRBV19; CDR3nt: TGTGCCAGTAGTATAAACCCAGGGGACTATGGCTACACCTTC; CDR3aa: CASSINPGDYGYTF
len: 14; d_gene: -; j_gene: TRBJ2-5; abundance: -; v_gene: TRBV10-1; CDR3nt: TGCGCCAGCAAGTCGCAGACTGGAGAAGAGACCCAGTACTTC; CDR3aa: CASKSQTGEETQYF
len: 12; d_gene: -; j_gene: TRBJ1-2; abundance: -; v_gene: TRBV7-2; CDR3nt: TGTGCCAGCAGCTTCCAGAGCAGGAGCTACACCTTC; CDR3aa: CASSFQSRSYTF
len: 15; d_gene: TRBD1; j_gene: TRBJ1-1; abundance: few; v_gene: TRBV2; CDR3nt: TGTGCCAGCAGTGGACAGGGGATTATGAACACTGAAGCTTTCTTT; CDR3aa: CASSGQGIMNTEAFF
len: 13; d_gene: -; j_gene: TRBJ2-5; abundance: -; v_gene: TRBV9; CDR3nt: TGTGCCAGCAGCGTAGCCAGCCAAGAGACCCAGTACTTC; CDR3aa: CASSVASQETQYF
len: 12; d_gene: TRBD1; j_gene: TRBJ2-7; abundance: -; v_gene: TRBV28; CDR3nt: TGTGCCAGCACTCGGACAGGCAGCGAGCAGTACTTC; CDR3aa: CASTRTGSEQYF
len: 13; d_gene: -; j_gene: TRBJ1-4; abundance: -; v_gene: TRBV19; CDR3nt: TGTGCCACATCAGGGGCGGCTCAAGAAAAACTGTTTTTT; CDR3aa: CATSGAAQEKLFF
len: 15; d_gene: -; j_gene: TRBJ1-4; abundance: few; v_gene: TRBV5-1; CDR3nt: TGCGCCAGCAGCGACAGCGGGGGTAGTGGGGAAAAACTGTTTTTT; CDR3aa: CASSDSGGSGEKLFF
len: 15; d_gene: TRBD1; j_gene: TRBJ2-3; abundance: -; v_gene: TRBV7-8; CDR3nt: TGTGCCAGCAGCCCACCGGGACAGCTCACAGATACGCAGTATTTT; CDR3aa: CASSPPGQLTDTQYF
len: 15; d_gene: -; j_gene: TRBJ2-7; abundance: -; v_gene: TRBV3-1/TRBV3-2; CDR3nt: TGTGCCAGCAGCCAAGATTGGCAGGGGCGCGACGAGCAGTACTTC; CDR3aa: CASSQDWQGRDEQYF
len: 14; d_gene: -; j_gene: TRBJ2-7; abundance: -; v_gene: TRBV7-2; CDR3nt: TGTGCCAGCAGCTCAGGGGCGGGAGCCTACGAGCAGTACTTC; CDR3aa: CASSSGAGAYEQYF
len: 16; d_gene: -; j_gene: TRBJ1-5; abundance: -; v_gene: TRBV6-2/TRBV6-3; CDR3nt: TGTGCCAGCAGTTACTCGGGGGCAGTTAGCAATCAGCCCCAGCATTTT; CDR3aa: CASSYSGAVSNQPQHF
len: 17; d_gene: TRBD2; j_gene: TRBJ2-3; abundance: -; v_gene: TRBV19; CDR3nt: TGTGCCAGTAGTAGCGGGAGTGGGGCGGTTGCGGCAGATACGCAGTATTTT; CDR3aa: CASSSGSGAVAADTQYF
len: 14; d_gene: -; j_gene: TRBJ1-1; abundance: -; v_gene: TRBV10-3; CDR3nt: TGTGCCATCAGGGCAGCCGGGGGGAACACTGAAGCTTTCTTT; CDR3aa: CAIRAAGGNTEAFF
len: 17; d_gene: -; j_gene: TRBJ2-5; abundance: -; v_gene: TRBV15; CDR3nt: TGTGCCACCAGCAGAGATGGTACCGAGGGGGGGAGGAAGACCCAGTACTTC; CDR3aa: CATSRDGTEGGRKTQYF
len: 18; d_gene: TRBD2; j_gene: TRBJ2-5; abundance: -; v_gene: TRBV7-2; CDR3nt: TGTGCCAGCAGCTTTGGTGGTAGCGGGGGGGCCGTAGGAGAGACCCAGTACTTC; CDR3aa: CASSFGGSGGAVGETQYF
len: 13; d_gene: -; j_gene: TRBJ1-2; abundance: -; v_gene: TRBV19; CDR3nt: TGTGCCAGTAGTTCCCAGGGAAACTATGGCTACACCTTC; CDR3aa: CASSSQGNYGYTF
len: 14; d_gene: -; j_gene: TRBJ1-3; abundance: -; v_gene: TRBV7-2; CDR3nt: TGTGCCAGCAGCCTGGGGGGCTCTGGAAACACCATATATTTT; CDR3aa: CASSLGGSGNTIYF
len: 13; d_gene: -; j_gene: TRBJ1-1; abundance: -; v_gene: TRBV30; CDR3nt: TGTGCCTGGGATCAGATGATGAACACTGAAGCTTTCTTT; CDR3aa: CAWDQMMNTEAFF
len: 13; d_gene: TRBD1; j_gene: TRBJ1-1; abundance: -; v_gene: TRBV2; CDR3nt: TGTGCCAGCAGGGGGGACGGCGCAGGGGGAGCTTTCTTT; CDR3aa: CASRGDGAGGAFF
len: 16; d_gene: TRBD2; j_gene: TRBJ2-7; abundance: -; v_gene: TRBV6-2/TRBV6-3; CDR3nt: TGTGCCAGCAGTTACTCGGAAGCGGGGGGCTCCTACGAGCAGTACTTC; CDR3aa: CASSYSEAGGSYEQYF
len: 14; d_gene: -; j_gene: TRBJ1-1; abundance: -; v_gene: TRBV29-1; CDR3nt: TGCAGCGTTTCCCCGCCAGGGCAATTCACTGAAGCTTTCTTT; CDR3aa: CSVSPPGQFTEAFF
len: 16; d_gene: -; j_gene: TRBJ2-3; abundance: few; v_gene: TRBV11-3; CDR3nt: TGTGCCAGCAGCTTGGGTAGCGGCCTTAGCACAGATACGCAGTATTTT; CDR3aa: CASSLGSGLSTDTQYF
len: 16; d_gene: -; j_gene: TRBJ2-3; abundance: -; v_gene: TRBV6-5; CDR3nt: TGTGCCAGCAGTTACTCTGCGGGGACTAGCACAGATACGCAGTATTTT; CDR3aa: CASSYSAGTSTDTQYF
len: 17; d_gene: -; j_gene: TRBJ1-2; abundance: once; v_gene: TRBV10-3; CDR3nt: TGTGCCATCAGTGACCCCTCGGCAGGGACTGCTAACTATGGCTACACCTTC; CDR3aa: CAISDPSAGTANYGYTF